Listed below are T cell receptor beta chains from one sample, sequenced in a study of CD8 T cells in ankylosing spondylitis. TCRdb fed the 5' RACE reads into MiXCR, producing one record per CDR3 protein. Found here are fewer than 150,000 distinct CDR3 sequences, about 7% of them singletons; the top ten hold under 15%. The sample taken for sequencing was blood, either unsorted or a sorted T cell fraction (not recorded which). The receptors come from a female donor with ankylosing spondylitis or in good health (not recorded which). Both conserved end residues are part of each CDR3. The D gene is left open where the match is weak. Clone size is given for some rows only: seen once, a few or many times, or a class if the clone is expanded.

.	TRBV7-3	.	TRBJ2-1	CASSPSGANEQFF	TGTGCCAGCAGTCCCTCAGGGGCCAATGAGCAGTTCTTC
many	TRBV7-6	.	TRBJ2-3	CASSYRFTDTQYF	TGTGCCAGCAGCTACCGGTTCACAGATACGCAGTATTTT
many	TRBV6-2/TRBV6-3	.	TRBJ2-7	CASRARDFPYEQYF	TGTGCCAGCAGGGCCCGGGACTTTCCGTACGAGCAGTACTTC
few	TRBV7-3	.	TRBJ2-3	CASSSLGPDTQYF	TGTGCCAGCAGTTCACTAGGTCCAGATACGCAGTATTTT
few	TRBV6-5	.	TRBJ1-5	CASSYDNSNQPQHF	TGTGCCAGCAGTTACGACAATAGCAATCAGCCCCAGCATTTT
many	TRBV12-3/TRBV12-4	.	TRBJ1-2	CASSPRDGYGYTF	TGTGCCAGCAGTCCTAGGGACGGCTATGGCTACACCTTC
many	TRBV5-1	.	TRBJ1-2	CASSLVGQEHGYTF	TGCGCCAGCAGCTTGGTGGGGCAGGAACATGGCTACACCTTC
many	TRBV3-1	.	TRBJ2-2	CASSQRKYTGELFF	TGTGCCAGCAGCCAAAGGAAGTACACCGGGGAGCTGTTTTTT
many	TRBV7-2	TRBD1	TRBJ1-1	CASSLMGQGNTEAFF	TGTGCCAGCAGCTTAATGGGACAGGGGAACACTGAAGCTTTCTTT
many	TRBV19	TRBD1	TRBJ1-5	CASSKQGADQPQHF	TGTGCCAGTAGTAAACAGGGGGCCGATCAGCCCCAGCATTTT
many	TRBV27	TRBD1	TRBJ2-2	CASSPLFGTANTGELFF	TGTGCCAGCAGTCCCCTCTTCGGGACAGCTAACACCGGGGAGCTGTTTTTT
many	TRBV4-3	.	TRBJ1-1	CASSQGYRNTEAFF	TGCGCCAGCAGCCAAGGTTACAGGAACACTGAAGCTTTCTTT
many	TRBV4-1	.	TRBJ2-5	CASSRSGGQQETQYF	TGCGCCAGCAGCCGTAGTGGGGGACAACAAGAGACCCAGTACTTC
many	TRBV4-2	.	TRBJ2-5	CASSFRMYGETQYF	TGTGCCAGCAGCTTCCGGATGTACGGGGAGACCCAGTACTTC
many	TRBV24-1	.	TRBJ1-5	CATSRGDQPHHF	TGTGCCACCTCTAGGGGGGATCAGCCCCATCATTTT
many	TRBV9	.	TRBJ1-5	CASSQDSYSNQPQHF	TGTGCCAGCAGCCAAGACAGTTATAGCAATCAGCCCCAGCATTTT
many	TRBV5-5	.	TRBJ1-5	CASSPGGEGQPQHF	TGTGCCAGCAGCCCGGGGGGGGAGGGTCAGCCCCAGCATTTT
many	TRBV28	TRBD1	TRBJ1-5	CASSTGAGERKPQHF	TGTGCCAGCAGTACAGGGGCCGGGGAGCGAAAGCCCCAGCATTTT
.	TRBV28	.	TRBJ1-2	CASGDGYTF	TGTGCCAGCGGAGATGGCTACACCTTC
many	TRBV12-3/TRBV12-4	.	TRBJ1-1	CASTETVNTEAFF	TGTGCCAGCACCGAGACAGTGAACACTGAAGCTTTCTTT
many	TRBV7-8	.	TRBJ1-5	CASSLARVQPRPQHF	TGTGCCAGCAGCTTAGCACGAGTCCAGCCCAGGCCCCAGCATTTT
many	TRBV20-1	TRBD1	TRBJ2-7	CSARPSTGGGEQYF	TGCAGTGCTCGCCCCTCGACAGGGGGTGGCGAGCAGTACTTC
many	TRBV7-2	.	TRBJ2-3	CASSFREPGVLNTQYF	TGTGCCAGCAGCTTCCGGGAGCCTGGGGTATTAAATACGCAGTATTTT
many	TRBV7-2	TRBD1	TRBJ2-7	CASSRSGTVSYEQYF	TGTGCCAGCAGCCGCTCCGGGACAGTCTCCTACGAGCAGTACTTC
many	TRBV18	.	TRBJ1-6	CASSPEGISPLHF	TGTGCCAGCTCACCAGAGGGGATTTCACCCCTCCACTTT
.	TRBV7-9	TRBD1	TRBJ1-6	CASKIDRGYNSPLHF	TGTGCCAGCAAGATTGACAGGGGGTACAATTCACCCCTCCACTTT
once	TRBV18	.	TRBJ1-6	CASSPGLGGLLNSPLHF	TGTGCCAGCTCACCGGGGCTGGGAGGACTTTTGAATTCACCCCTCCACTTT
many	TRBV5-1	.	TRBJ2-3	CASSLGGADTQYF	TGCGCCAGCAGCTTGGGGGGGGCAGATACGCAGTATTTT
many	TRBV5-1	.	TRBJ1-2	CASSTGGGLSGYTF	TGCGCCAGCAGCACTGGGGGTGGTTTAAGTGGCTACACCTTC
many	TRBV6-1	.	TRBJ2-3	CASRDQVGASTDTQYF	TGTGCCAGCAGAGACCAGGTGGGAGCGAGCACAGATACGCAGTATTTT
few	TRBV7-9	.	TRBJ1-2	CASSPGAVPRGYTF	TGTGCCAGCAGCCCCGGGGCGGTCCCCCGCGGCTACACCTTC
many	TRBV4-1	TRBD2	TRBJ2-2	CASGEGYTGELFF	TGCGCCAGTGGGGAGGGCTACACCGGGGAGCTGTTTTTT
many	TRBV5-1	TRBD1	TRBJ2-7	CASAVGQGRFEQYF	TGCGCCAGCGCTGTGGGACAGGGTCGTTTCGAGCAGTACTTC
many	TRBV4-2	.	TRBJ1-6	CASSQDLGASSYNSPLHF	TGTGCCAGCAGCCAAGATCTTGGGGCGAGCTCCTATAATTCACCCCTCCACTTT
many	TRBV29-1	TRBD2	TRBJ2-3	CSVQTERGGGDTQYF	TGCAGCGTGCAAACCGAGCGGGGGGGCGGGGATACGCAGTATTTT
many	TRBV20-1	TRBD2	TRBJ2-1	CSARDHGGNNNEQFF	TGCAGTGCTAGAGATCACGGGGGGAATAACAATGAGCAGTTCTTC
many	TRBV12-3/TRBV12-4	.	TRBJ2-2	CASSLSSGELFF	TGTGCCAGCAGTTTATCGTCCGGGGAGCTGTTTTTT
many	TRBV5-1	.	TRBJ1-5	CASSLAGIGQPQHF	TGCGCCAGCAGCTTGGCGGGGATCGGTCAGCCCCAGCATTTT
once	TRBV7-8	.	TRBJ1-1	CASSLSDSGEAFF	TGTGCCAGCAGCTTAAGCGACAGCGGTGAAGCTTTCTTT
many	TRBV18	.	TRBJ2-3	CASSPRGTSTDTQYF	TGTGCCAGCTCACCAAGGGGCACTAGCACAGATACGCAGTATTTT
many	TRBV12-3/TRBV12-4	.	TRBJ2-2	CASSLARGVTSGELFF	TGTGCCAGCAGTTTAGCGCGGGGCGTTACTTCCGGGGAGCTGTTTTTT
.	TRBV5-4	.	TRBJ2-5	CASSLEPYEETQYF	TGTGCCAGCAGCTTGGAACCTTACGAAGAGACCCAGTACTTC
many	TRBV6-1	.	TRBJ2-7	CASSEPDYEQYF	TGTGCCAGCAGTGAGCCCGATTACGAGCAGTACTTC
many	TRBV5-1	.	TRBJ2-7	CASSLAPTYEQYF	TGCGCCAGCAGCTTGGCTCCCACCTACGAGCAGTACTTC
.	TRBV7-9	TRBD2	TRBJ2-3	CASSFMTSGTDTQYF	TGTGCCAGCAGCTTTATGACTAGCGGCACAGATACGCAGTATTTT
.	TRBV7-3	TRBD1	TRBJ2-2	CASSQGATNTGELFF	TGTGCCAGCAGCCAGGGGGCGACGAACACCGGGGAGCTGTTTTTT
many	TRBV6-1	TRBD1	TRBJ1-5	CASSVGRGTLYSNQPQHF	TGTGCCAGCAGTGTAGGCAGGGGGACTCTTTATAGCAATCAGCCCCAGCATTTT
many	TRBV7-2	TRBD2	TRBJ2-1	CASSLPSGVEQFF	TGTGCCAGCAGCTTACCGAGCGGGGTTGAGCAGTTCTTC
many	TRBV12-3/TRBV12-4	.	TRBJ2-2	CASSLKRGPNTGELFF	TGTGCCAGCAGTCTGAAGAGGGGACCGAACACCGGGGAGCTGTTTTTT
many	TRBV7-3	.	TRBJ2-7	CASSLTGSPSSGYEQYF	TGTGCCAGCAGCTTAACGGGGAGCCCCTCCTCGGGCTACGAGCAGTACTTC
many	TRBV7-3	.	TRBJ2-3	CASSLVLGTDTQYF	TGTGCCAGCAGCTTGGTTTTGGGCACAGATACGCAGTATTTT
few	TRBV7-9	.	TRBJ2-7	CASSPGLSYEQYF	TGTGCCAGCAGCCCCGGGCTCTCCTACGAGCAGTACTTC
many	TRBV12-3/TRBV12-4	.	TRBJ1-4	CASSSFYEKLFF	TGTGCCAGCAGTTCGTTTTATGAAAAACTGTTTTTT
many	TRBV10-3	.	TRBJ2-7	CAISENDGGFDEQYF	TGTGCCATCAGTGAGAACGACGGGGGTTTTGACGAGCAGTACTTC
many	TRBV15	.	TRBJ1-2	CATSRESHSSRNF	TGTGCCACCAGCAGGGAATCCCACAGCTCTCGGAACTTC
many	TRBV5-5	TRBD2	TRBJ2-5	CASYFIAGGPETQYF	TGTGCCAGCTATTTCATAGCGGGGGGGCCAGAGACCCAGTACTTC
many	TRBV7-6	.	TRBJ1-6	CASSSRGRPNINSPLHF	TGTGCCAGCAGCTCAAGAGGTCGACCTAATATCAATTCACCCCTCCACTTT
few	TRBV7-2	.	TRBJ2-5	CASRGLAGPQETQYF	TGTGCCAGCAGGGGACTGGCGGGGCCCCAAGAGACCCAGTACTTC